This T cell receptor beta chain was retrieved from a study of cytomegalovirus exposure and HLA in healthy donors. PCR primers comprised 60 Vbeta and 13 Jbeta primers. The repertoire was sequenced with immunoSEQ multiplex PCR; TCRdb's copy has only in-frame clones and lacks some. The data show more than 100,000 clones, with roughly 80% seen just once and roughly 30% held by the top ten. Notes on the study in general: Roughly uniform sequencing depth across donors was assumed, possibly incorrectly.

There are a few counts of this clone. As yet, its antigen is unknown. The germline V gene has CDR1 KGHSH and CDR2 LQKENI. The CDR3 loop spans 12 amino acids. The V end was cut by 3 bases, the J end by 11 bases, with 13 bases between. The sequence was obtained from a man aged 55 to 70 in good health and CMV-seropositive. What was sequenced was PBMCs. The V gene is TRBV18, the J gene TRBJ1-1, with D unclear. The CDR3 loop is CASSPQGSGAFF. CDR3 DNA: TGTGCCAGCTCACCGCAAGGGAGCGGGGCTTTCTTT.